The present T cell receptor (beta chain) was sequenced within a study of tumor-infiltrating lymphocytes in oesophageal squamous cell carcinoma. Germline values: CDR1 MNHEY, CDR2 SVGEGT. The CDR3 covers 16 residues. Each CDR3 protein is one row after TCRdb ran MiXCR on the PCR reads. Among about 15,000 distinct CDR3 sequences listed, 50% were seen once. The chain joins TRBV6-2 or TRBV6-3 to TRBJ2-5; 8 bases align to TRBD2. TRBJ2-7 explains the end of the DNA better; the J call may be wrong. The TCR was taken from a male donor with esophageal squamous cell carcinoma. The specimen was esophageal tumor tissue. CDR3 nucleotides: TGTGCCAGCAGTCCCCCTGGGGTAGCGGGATTCTACGAGCAGTACTTC. This codes for CASSPPGVAGFYEQYF.